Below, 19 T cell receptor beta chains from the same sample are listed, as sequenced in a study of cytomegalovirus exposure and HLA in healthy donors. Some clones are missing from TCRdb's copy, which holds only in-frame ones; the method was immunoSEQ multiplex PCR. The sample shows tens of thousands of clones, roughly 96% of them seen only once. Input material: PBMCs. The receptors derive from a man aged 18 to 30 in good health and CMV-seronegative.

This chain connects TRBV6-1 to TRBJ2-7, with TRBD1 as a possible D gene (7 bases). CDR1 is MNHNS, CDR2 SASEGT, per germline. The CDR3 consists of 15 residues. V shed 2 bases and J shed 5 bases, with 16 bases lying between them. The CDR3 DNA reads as TGTGCCAGCAGTGAAAGGCCAGGGGGGTTCAACGAGCAGTACTTC. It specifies CASSERPGGFNEQYF.

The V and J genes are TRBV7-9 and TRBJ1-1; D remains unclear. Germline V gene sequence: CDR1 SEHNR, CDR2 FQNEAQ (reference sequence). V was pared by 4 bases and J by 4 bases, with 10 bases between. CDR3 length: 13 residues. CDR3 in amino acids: CASSYGEATEAFF. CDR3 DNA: TGTGCCAGCAGCTATGGGGAGGCCACTGAAGCTTTCTTT. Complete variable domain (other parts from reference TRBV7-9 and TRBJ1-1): DTGVSQNPRHKITKRGQNVTFRCDPISEHNRLYWYRQTLGQGPEFLTYFQNEAQLEKSRLLSDRFSAERPKGSFSTLEIQRTEQGDSAMYLCASSYGEATEAFFGQGTRLTVV.

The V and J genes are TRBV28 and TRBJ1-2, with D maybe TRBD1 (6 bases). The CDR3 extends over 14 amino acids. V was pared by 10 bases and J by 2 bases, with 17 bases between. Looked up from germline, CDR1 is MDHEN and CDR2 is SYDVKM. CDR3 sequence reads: CANSPPGGNYGYTF. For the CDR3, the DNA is TGTGCCAACTCCCCGCCGGGGGGCAACTATGGCTACACCTTC.

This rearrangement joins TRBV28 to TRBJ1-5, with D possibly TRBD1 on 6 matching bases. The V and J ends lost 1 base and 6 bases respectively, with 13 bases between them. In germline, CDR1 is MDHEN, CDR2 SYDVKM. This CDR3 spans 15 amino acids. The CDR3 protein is CASSLSGAGGQPQHF. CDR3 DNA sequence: TGTGCCAGCAGTTTATCAGGGGCAGGTGGTCAGCCCCAGCATTTT.

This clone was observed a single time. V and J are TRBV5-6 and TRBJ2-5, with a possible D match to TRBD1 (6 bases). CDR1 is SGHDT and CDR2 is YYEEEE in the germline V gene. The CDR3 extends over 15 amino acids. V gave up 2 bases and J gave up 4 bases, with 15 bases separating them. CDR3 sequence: CASSFASTGGETQYF. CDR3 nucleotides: TGTGCCAGCAGCTTCGCCTCGACAGGTGGAGAGACCCAGTACTTC.

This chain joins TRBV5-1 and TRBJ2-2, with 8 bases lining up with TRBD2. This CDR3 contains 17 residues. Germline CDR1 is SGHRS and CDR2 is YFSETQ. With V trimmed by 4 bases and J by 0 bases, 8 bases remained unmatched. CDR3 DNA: TGCGCCAGCAGCCCGGGGACTAGGGGATCGAACACCGGGGAGCTGTTTTTT. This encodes CASSPGTRGSNTGELFF.

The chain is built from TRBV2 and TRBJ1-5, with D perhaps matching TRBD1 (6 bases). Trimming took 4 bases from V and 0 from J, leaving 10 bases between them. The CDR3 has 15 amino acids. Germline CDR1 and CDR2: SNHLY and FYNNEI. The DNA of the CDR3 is TGTGCCAGCAGTGGTGCAGGGGCTAGCAATCAGCCCCAGCATTTT. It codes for CASSGAGASNQPQHF. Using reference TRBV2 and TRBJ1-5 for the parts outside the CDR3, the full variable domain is EPEVTQTPSHQVTQMGQEVILRCVPISNHLYFYWYRQILGQKVEFLVSFYNNEISEKSEIFDDQFSVERPDGSNFTLKIRSTKLEDSAMYFCASSGAGASNQPQHFGDGTRLSIL.

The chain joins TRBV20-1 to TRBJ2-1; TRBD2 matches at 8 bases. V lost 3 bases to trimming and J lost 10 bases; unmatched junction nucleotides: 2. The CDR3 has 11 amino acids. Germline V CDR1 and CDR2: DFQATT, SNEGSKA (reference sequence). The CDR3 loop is CSASGGREQFF. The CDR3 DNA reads TGCAGTGCTAGTGGCGGGAGGGAGCAGTTCTTC.

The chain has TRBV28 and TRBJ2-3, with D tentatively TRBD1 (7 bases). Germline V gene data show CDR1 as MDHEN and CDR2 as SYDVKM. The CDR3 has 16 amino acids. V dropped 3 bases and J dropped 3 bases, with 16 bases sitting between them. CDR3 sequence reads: CASSLSTGRRTDTQYF. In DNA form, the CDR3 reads TGTGCCAGCAGTTTGTCGACAGGGAGGAGGACAGATACGCAGTATTTT. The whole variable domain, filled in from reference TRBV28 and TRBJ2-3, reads DVKVTQSSRYLVKRTGEKVFLECVQDMDHENMFWYRQDPGLGLRLIYFSYDVKMKEKGDIPEGYSVSREKKERFSLILESASTNQTSMYLCASSLSTGRRTDTQYFGPGTRLTVL.

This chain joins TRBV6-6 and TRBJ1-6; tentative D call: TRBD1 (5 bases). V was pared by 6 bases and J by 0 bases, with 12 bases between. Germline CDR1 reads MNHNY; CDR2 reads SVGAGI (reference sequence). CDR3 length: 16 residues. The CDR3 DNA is TGTGCCAGCAGAATACAGGAAAGCTCCTATAATTCACCCCTCCACTTT. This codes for CASRIQESSYNSPLHF.

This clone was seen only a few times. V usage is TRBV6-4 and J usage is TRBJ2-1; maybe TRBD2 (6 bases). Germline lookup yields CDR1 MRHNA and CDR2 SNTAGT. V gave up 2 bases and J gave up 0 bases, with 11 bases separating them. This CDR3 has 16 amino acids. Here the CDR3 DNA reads TGTGCCAGCAGTGACCAAGGAGGGGTCTCCTACAATGAGCAGTTCTTC. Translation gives CASSDQGGVSYNEQFF.

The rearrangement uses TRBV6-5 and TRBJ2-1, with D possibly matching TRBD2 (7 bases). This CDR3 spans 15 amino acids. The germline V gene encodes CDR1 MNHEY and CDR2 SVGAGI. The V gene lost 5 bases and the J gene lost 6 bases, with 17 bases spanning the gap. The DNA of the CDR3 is TGTGCCAGCAGTAATAGGGGGGAGGGTGTCAATGAGCAGTTCTTC. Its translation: CASSNRGEGVNEQFF.

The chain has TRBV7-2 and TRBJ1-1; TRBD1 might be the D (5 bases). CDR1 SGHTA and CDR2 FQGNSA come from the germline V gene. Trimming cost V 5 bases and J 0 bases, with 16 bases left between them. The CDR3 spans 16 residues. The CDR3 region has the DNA TGTGCCAGCAGCCACGACAGATTGTACATGAACACTGAAGCTTTCTTT. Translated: CASSHDRLYMNTEAFF.

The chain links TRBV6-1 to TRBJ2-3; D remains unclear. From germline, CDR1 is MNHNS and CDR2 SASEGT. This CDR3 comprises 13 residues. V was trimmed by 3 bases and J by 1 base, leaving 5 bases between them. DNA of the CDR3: TGTGCCAGCAGTGAGCAGGGCACAGATACGCAGTATTTT. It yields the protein CASSEQGTDTQYF.

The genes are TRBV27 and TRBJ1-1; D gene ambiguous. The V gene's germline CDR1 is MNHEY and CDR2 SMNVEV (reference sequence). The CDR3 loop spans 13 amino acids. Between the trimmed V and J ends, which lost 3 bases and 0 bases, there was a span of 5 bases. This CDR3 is CASSLTVNTEAFF. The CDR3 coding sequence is TGTGCCAGCAGTTTGACTGTGAACACTGAAGCTTTCTTT.

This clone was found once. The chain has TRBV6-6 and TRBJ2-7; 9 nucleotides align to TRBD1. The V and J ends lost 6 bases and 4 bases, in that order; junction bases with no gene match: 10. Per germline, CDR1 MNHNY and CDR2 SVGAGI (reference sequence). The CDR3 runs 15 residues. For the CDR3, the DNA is TGTGCCAGCAGGCCGCTTCCCGGGACAGGGTACGAGCAGTACTTC. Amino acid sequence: CASRPLPGTGYEQYF.

The CDR3 nucleotides read TGTGCCAGCAGCGTCTTAACTAGCGGGATTTCGAACACCGGGGAGCTGTTTTTT. Its protein product is CASSVLTSGISNTGELFF. The chain combines TRBV11-2 with TRBJ2-2, with 10 bases lining up with TRBD2. The junction had 9 bases not matched to a gene; V was cut back by 5 bases and J by 0 bases. Germline lookup yields CDR1 SGHAT and CDR2 FQNNGV. The CDR3 has 18 amino acids.

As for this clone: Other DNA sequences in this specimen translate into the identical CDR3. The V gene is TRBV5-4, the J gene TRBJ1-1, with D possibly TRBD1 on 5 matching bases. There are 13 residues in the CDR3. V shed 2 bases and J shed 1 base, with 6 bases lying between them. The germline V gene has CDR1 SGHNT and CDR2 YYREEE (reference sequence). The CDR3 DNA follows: TGTGCCAGCAGCTTAAGGGGGAACACTGAAGCTTTCTTT. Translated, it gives CASSLRGNTEAFF.

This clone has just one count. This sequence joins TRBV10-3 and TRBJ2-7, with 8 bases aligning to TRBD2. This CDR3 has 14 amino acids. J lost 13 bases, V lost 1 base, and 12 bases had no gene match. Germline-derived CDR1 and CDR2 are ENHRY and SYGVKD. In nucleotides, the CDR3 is TGTGCCATCAGTGAGTTCAGCGGGAGCCCCGTGCTTTACTTC. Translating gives CAISEFSGSPVLYF.